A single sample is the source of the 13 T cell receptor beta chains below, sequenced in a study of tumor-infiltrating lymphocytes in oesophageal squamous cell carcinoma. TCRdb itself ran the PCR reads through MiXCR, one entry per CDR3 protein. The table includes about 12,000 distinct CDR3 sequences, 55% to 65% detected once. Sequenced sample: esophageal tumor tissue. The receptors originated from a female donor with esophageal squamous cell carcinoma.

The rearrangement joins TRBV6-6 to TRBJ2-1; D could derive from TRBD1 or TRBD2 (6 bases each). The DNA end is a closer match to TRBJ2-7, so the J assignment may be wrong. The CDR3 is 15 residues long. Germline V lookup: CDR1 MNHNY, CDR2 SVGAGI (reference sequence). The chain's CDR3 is CASGDLGGAFYEQYF. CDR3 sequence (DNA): TGTGCCAGCGGTGACTTGGGGGGCGCATTCTACGAGCAGTACTTC.

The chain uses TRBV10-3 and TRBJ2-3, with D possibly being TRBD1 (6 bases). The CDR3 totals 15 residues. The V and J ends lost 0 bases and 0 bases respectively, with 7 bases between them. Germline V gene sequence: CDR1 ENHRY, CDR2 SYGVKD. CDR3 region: CAISESGASTDTQYF. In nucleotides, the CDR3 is TGTGCCATCAGTGAGTCGGGGGCTAGCACAGATACGCAGTATTTT.

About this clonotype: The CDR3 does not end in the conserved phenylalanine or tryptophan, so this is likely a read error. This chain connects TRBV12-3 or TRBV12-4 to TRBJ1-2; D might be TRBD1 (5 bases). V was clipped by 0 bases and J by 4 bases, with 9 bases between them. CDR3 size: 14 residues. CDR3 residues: CASSLAGRIYGYTS. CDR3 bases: TGTGCCAGCAGTTTAGCGGGACGCATCTATGGCTACACCTCC.

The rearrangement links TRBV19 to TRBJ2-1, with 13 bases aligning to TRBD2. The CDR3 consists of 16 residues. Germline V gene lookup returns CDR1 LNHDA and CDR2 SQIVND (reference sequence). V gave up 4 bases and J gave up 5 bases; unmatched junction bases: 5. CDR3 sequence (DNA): TGTGCCAGTAGTAAAACTAGCGGGAGGGCGGACAATGAGCAGTTCTTC. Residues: CASSKTSGRADNEQFF. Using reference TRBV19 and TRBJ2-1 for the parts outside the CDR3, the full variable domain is DGGITQSPKYLFRKEGQNVTLSCEQNLNHDAMYWYRQDPGQGLRLIYYSQIVNDFQKGDIAEGYSVSREKKESFPLTVTSAQKNPTAFYLCASSKTSGRADNEQFFGPGTRLTVL.

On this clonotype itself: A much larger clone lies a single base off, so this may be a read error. CDR3 in amino acids: CASSLGLSYNEQYF. The CDR3 region has the DNA TGTGCCAGCAGCTTAGGGCTGTCCTACAATGAGCAGTACTTC. The chain links TRBV7-2 to TRBJ2-5; no clear D. The CDR3 consists of 14 residues. V was cut by 1 base and J by 11 bases, with 17 bases left in between. Germline CDR1 is SGHTA and CDR2 is FQGNSA.

The CDR3 protein is CASIGQGAANTGELFF. CDR3 coding DNA: TGCGCCAGCATTGGACAGGGGGCGGCTAACACCGGGGAGCTGTTTTTT. The chain combines TRBV10-1 with TRBJ2-2, with 11 nucleotides matching TRBD1. J lost 2 bases, V lost 7 bases, and 6 bases had no gene match. The CDR3 has 16 amino acids. The germline gives CDR1 WNHNN, CDR2 SYGVQD (reference sequence).

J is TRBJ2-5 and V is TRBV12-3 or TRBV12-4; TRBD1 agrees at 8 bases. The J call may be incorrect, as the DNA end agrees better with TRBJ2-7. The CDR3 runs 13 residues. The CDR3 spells CASSLGQGSEQYF. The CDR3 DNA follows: TGTGCCAGCAGCCTAGGACAGGGCAGCGAGCAGTACTTC.

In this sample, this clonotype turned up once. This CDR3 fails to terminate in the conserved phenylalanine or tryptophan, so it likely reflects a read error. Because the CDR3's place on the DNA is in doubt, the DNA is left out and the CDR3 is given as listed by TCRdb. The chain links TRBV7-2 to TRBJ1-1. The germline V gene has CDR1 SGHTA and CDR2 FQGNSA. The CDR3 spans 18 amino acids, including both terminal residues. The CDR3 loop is CASSTRLAGGSDTQYFGQ.

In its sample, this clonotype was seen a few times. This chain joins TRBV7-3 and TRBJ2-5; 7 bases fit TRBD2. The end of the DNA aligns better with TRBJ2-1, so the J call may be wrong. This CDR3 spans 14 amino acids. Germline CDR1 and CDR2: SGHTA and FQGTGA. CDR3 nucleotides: TGTGCCAGCAGCTCATCCGGGACTACCAATGAGCAGTTCTTC. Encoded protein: CASSSSGTTNEQFF.

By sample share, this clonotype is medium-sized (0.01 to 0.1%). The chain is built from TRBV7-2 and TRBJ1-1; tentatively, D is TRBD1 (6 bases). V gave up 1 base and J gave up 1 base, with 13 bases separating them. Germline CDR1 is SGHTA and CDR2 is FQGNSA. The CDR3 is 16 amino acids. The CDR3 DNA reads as TGTGCCAGCAGCTTAGTGAAGACAGGAGCGAACACTGAAGCTTTCTTT. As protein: CASSLVKTGANTEAFF.

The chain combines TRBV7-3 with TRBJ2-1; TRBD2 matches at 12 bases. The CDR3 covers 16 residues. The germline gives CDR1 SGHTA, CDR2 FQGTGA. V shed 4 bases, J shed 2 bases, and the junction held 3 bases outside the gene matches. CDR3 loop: CASSSSGGATYNEQFF. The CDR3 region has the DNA TGTGCCAGCAGCTCTAGCGGGGGGGCCACCTACAATGAGCAGTTCTTC. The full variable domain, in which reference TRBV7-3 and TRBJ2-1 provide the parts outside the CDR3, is GAGVSQTPSNKVTEKGKYVELRCDPISGHTALYWYRQSLGQGPEFLIYFQGTGAADDSGLPNDRFFAVRPEGSVSTLKIQRTERGDSAVYLCASSSSGGATYNEQFFGPGTRLTVL.

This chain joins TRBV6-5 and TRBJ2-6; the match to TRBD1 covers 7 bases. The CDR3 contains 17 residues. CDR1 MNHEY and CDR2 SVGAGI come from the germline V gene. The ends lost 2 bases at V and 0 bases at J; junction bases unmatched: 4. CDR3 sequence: CASSYGDSFSGANVLTF. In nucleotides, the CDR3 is TGTGCCAGCAGTTACGGGGACAGCTTCTCTGGGGCCAACGTCCTGACTTTC.

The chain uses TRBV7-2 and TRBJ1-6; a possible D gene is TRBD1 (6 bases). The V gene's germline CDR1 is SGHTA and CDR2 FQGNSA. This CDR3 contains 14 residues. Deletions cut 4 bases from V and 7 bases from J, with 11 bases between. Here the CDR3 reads CASSSGQMNSPLHF. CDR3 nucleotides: TGTGCCAGCAGCTCGGGACAAATGAATTCACCCCTCCACTTT.